This T cell receptor (beta chain) was sequenced during a study of post-analysis software for immune sequencing data. Study-wide background: As for disease course, relapsing-remitting, secondary progressive and progressive-relapsing multiple sclerosis were all included.

The CDR3 extends over 15 amino acids. The germline gives CDR1 LNHDA, CDR2 SQIVND (reference sequence). The J segment lost 4 bases and the V segment lost 6 bases, leaving 6 bases of the junction unmatched. TCR beta cDNA libraries included unique molecular identifiers. It was from roughly 1.1 to 9.2 million T cells that 500,000 to 600,000 cDNA molecules came. MiXCR was run by TCRdb on the PCR reads, yielding one entry per CDR3 protein. Of under 900,000 distinct CDR3 sequences detected, about 50% appear once; the ten largest clones hold approximately 4.5%. This clonotype showed up just a few times. Antigen: not known. Study results and caveats: The five TRBV segments detected at higher frequency in patients than in controls included TRBV5-6, TRBV5-1 and TRBV20-1.

This chain joins TRBV19 and TRBJ1-2; 12 bases agree with TRBD1. The source material was blood. This sequence originates from a girl aged 5-17 years with multiple sclerosis. For the CDR3, the DNA is TGTGCCAGTAGCTACGGGACAGGGGGCACCTATGGCTACACCTTC. Its translation: CASSYGTGGTYGYTF.